Described below is a single T cell receptor beta chain sequence and its context. The antigen remains unidentified. This sample was included in a study of regulatory and conventional T cells in RAG deficiency. Study-wide findings and caveats: Omenn patients showed >80% Treg-Tconv overlap and shorter CDR3 lengths. Omenn syndrome and CID/AS patients had 85 to 100-fold fewer unique Treg TCR beta sequences, versus around 9.8-fold elsewhere. In Omenn syndrome, sorted "Tregs" may be peripherally activated cells.

Sequencing was performed with immunoSEQ multiplex PCR; in TCRdb, only in-frame clones are kept and a portion is missing. The repertoire holds 30,000 to 40,000 clones, with about 88% as singletons. Another study also made use of these data, one on regulatory T cells. That study adds: Amplification used 52 TRBV primers and 13 TRBJ primers. In patients, unique TRB V-J pairs were restricted and V/J usage skewed, especially in Tregs.

This clonotype was sampled from a human donor in good health. The sequenced sample consisted of CD8+ T cells sorted from blood.

This chain's CDR3 is CASSGRGSLNTIYF. The CDR3 coding sequence is TGCGCCAGCAGTGGGCGAGGTTCTCTGAACACCATATATTTT. This chain uses TRBV10-1 with TRBJ1-3; D not certain. CDR1 WNHNN and CDR2 SYGVQD come from the germline V gene (reference sequence). The CDR3 covers 14 residues. V shed 4 bases and J shed 7 bases, with 14 bases lying between them.